The 19 T cell receptor beta chains below come from one sample, sequenced in a study of response to subunit inactivated influenza vaccine. A single record per CDR3 protein comes from TCRdb applying MiXCR to the RT-PCR reads. Of 630,000 or so distinct CDR3 sequences listed, approximately 15% were seen once; the top ten hold 11%. This sample comprised PBMCs from blood, obtained about 12 days after vaccination. The origin of the receptors is a man aged 50-60 years who received an inactivated influenza vaccine.

This clonotype was seen only a few times. The chain links TRBV4-2 to TRBJ2-1; 9 positions match TRBD2. CDR1 and CDR2 (germline): LGHNA, YNFKEQ. The trim removed 0 bases at V and 5 bases at J, leaving 2 bases unmatched. This CDR3 has 15 amino acids. As DNA, the CDR3 is TGTGCCAGCAGCCAAGAAAGCGGGAGGCACAATGAGCAGTTCTTC. Translation gives CASSQESGRHNEQFF.

This clonotype has ten or more counts. The chain carries TRBV10-1 and TRBJ2-1, with 7 bases that match TRBD2. Germline V gene data show CDR1 as WNHNN and CDR2 as SYGVQD (reference sequence). The V and J ends lost 3 bases and 13 bases, in that order; junction bases with no gene match: 9. This CDR3 spans 13 amino acids. The CDR3 sequence: CASSESLPGLQFF. CDR3 nucleotides: TGCGCCAGCAGTGAAAGTTTACCGGGACTACAGTTCTTC.

The chain couples TRBV7-9 to TRBJ1-3; 7 nucleotides line up with TRBD1. The CDR3 runs to 15 residues. V lost 5 bases and J lost 3; bases outside the gene matches: 7. Germline V lookup: CDR1 SEHNR, CDR2 FQNEAQ (reference sequence). CDR3: CASSHLDRDGNTIYF. CDR3 bases: TGTGCCAGCAGCCATCTTGACAGGGATGGAAACACCATATATTTT.

There are a few counts of this clonotype. The chain links TRBV11-2 to TRBJ2-7; D uncertain. CDR3 length: 13 residues. V was trimmed by 4 bases and J by 6 bases, leaving 13 bases between them. Germline V gene data show CDR1 as SGHAT and CDR2 as FQNNGV. CDR3 bases: TGTGCCAGCAGCTCCGGACGCACCGGCGAGCAGTACTTC. Translating gives CASSSGRTGEQYF.

This chain links TRBV5-1 with TRBJ2-2; 8 nucleotides line up with TRBD1. The trim removed 5 bases at V and 3 bases at J, leaving 6 bases unmatched. The CDR3 covers 15 residues. In germline, CDR1 is SGHRS, CDR2 YFSETQ. CDR3 sequence reads: CASSQGQGHTGELFF. The DNA for the CDR3 is TGCGCCAGCAGTCAAGGACAGGGACACACCGGGGAGCTGTTTTTT.

Only a few counts were recorded for this clonotype. The rearrangement uses TRBV11-1 and TRBJ2-3; 11 bases are shared with TRBD2. The V gene end was trimmed by 5 bases and the J gene end by 1 base; junction bases not matched to a gene: 11. In germline, CDR1 is SGHAT, CDR2 FQDESV (reference sequence). CDR3 length: 18 amino acids. The chain's CDR3 is CASSTRFQLAGGTDTQYF. The CDR3 bases are TGTGCCAGCAGCACGCGATTCCAACTAGCGGGGGGCACAGATACGCAGTATTTT.

The chain has TRBV19 and TRBJ1-2, with TRBD1 as a possible D gene (5 bases). CDR3 length equals 13 residues. Trimming took off 6 bases at V and 6 bases at J, with 14 bases between the two ends. The germline V gene has CDR1 LNHDA and CDR2 SQIVND (reference sequence). The CDR3 region has the DNA TGTGCCAGTAGGCCGGGACTCTTGAATGGCTACACCTTC. It specifies CASRPGLLNGYTF.

This clonotype was observed at least ten times. This rearrangement joins TRBV7-9 to TRBJ1-2; D not resolved. Between the trimmed V and J ends, which lost 5 bases and 4 bases, there was a span of 14 bases. This CDR3 is built from 14 residues. The germline V gene encodes CDR1 SEHNR and CDR2 FQNEAQ (reference sequence). As DNA, the CDR3 is TGTGCCAGCAGCCCCCTGGCAGGAAGCTATGGCTACACCTTC. Its translation: CASSPLAGSYGYTF.

The V gene is TRBV2, the J gene TRBJ1-5; D is uncertain. The CDR3 loop spans 14 amino acids. CDR1 is SNHLY, CDR2 FYNNEI, per germline. The germline V and J ends were trimmed by 3 bases and 0 bases, with 6 bases remaining between them. The CDR3: CASSDLPSNQPQHF. CDR3 nucleotide sequence: TGTGCCAGCAGTGACCTCCCTAGCAATCAGCCCCAGCATTTT.

This clonotype appeared a few times. The chain recombines TRBV7-2 with TRBJ2-1, with D possibly TRBD2 on 5 matching bases. V lost 5 bases, J lost 10 bases, and 15 bases lay in between. Germline V gives CDR1 SGHTA, CDR2 FQGNSA. CDR3 length equals 13 residues. The CDR3 loop is CASSQRARFEQFF. Here the CDR3 DNA reads TGTGCCAGCAGCCAGAGGGCTAGATTCGAGCAGTTCTTC.

The V gene is TRBV5-1, the J gene TRBJ1-1; TRBD1 aligns across 8 bases. CDR3 length: 15 amino acids. Germline-derived CDR1 and CDR2 are SGHRS and YFSETQ. With 4 bases clipped from V and 4 bases from J, the junction kept 9 bases outside the gene matches. The CDR3 loop is CASSQNRQGSTEAFF. DNA for the CDR3: TGCGCCAGCAGCCAGAACCGACAGGGGAGCACTGAAGCTTTCTTT.

The gene calls are TRBV5-1 and TRBJ1-3; D possibly corresponds to TRBD1 (5 bases). The CDR3 is 16 residues long. Germline CDR1 SGHRS, CDR2 YFSETQ. V was pared by 4 bases and J by 0 bases, with 14 bases between. The CDR3 DNA reads as TGCGCCAGCAGCGGGGGGACGGCGAACTCTGGAAACACCATATATTTT. Translating it yields CASSGGTANSGNTIYF.

This clonotype has more than one count but fewer than ten. The V call is TRBV12-3 or TRBV12-4, the J call TRBJ1-1; D perhaps matches TRBD1 (6 bases). V lost 4 bases and J lost 6, with 9 bases in between. The length of the CDR3 is 12 residues. The chain's CDR3 is CASSSPGAEAFF. The CDR3 DNA reads TGTGCCAGCAGTTCGCCAGGGGCTGAAGCTTTCTTT.

The V call is TRBV15, the J call TRBJ2-1; TRBD2 aligns across 8 bases. V lost 0 bases to trimming and J lost 6 bases; unmatched junction nucleotides: 7. Germline values: CDR1 LNHNV, CDR2 YYDKDF (reference sequence). The CDR3 runs to 16 residues. The CDR3 DNA reads as TGTGCCACCAGCAGAGATCCAGCGGGAGACAGCAATGAGCAGTTCTTC. Its translation is CATSRDPAGDSNEQFF.

This clonotype was found once. This sequence joins TRBV7-6 and TRBJ1-6; D unclear. CDR3 length: 14 residues. The germline V gene encodes CDR1 SGHVS and CDR2 FNYEAQ. The V end lost 5 bases, the J end lost 5 bases, and 10 bases lay between the germline ends. This CDR3 reads CASSVTGDNSPLHF. The CDR3 nucleotides read TGTGCCAGCAGCGTGACCGGGGATAATTCACCCCTCCACTTT.

CDR3 amino acids: CASSSRDPRYNEQFF. DNA for the CDR3: TGTGCCAGCAGCTCCCGGGACCCCCGTTACAATGAGCAGTTCTTC. V and J are TRBV7-2 and TRBJ2-1; D assignment may be TRBD1 or TRBD2 (5 bases each). V shed 4 bases and J shed 4 bases, with 14 bases lying between them. CDR1 is SGHTA and CDR2 is FQGNSA in the germline V gene. The CDR3 runs 15 residues.

The chain recombines TRBV3-1 with TRBJ1-1; 8 bases map to TRBD1. V shed 1 base, J shed 4 bases, and the junction held 8 bases outside the gene matches. The V gene's germline CDR1 is LGHDT and CDR2 YNNKEL (reference sequence). This CDR3 has 16 amino acids. CDR3: CASSQGTGLGSTEAFF. The CDR3 coding sequence is TGTGCCAGCAGCCAAGGGACAGGGTTAGGGAGCACTGAAGCTTTCTTT.

The chain recombines TRBV15 with TRBJ2-7; D gene uncertain. The ends were cut back, 0 bases at V and 8 bases at J, with 14 bases in the middle. Germline CDR1 and CDR2: LNHNV and YYDKDF (reference sequence). This CDR3 comprises 14 residues. This chain's CDR3 is CATSRDRIGSQQYF. The CDR3 DNA reads TGTGCCACCAGCAGAGATCGGATAGGATCTCAGCAGTACTTC.

The V and J genes are TRBV24-1 and TRBJ2-2; 13 bases line up with TRBD2. The junction had 5 bases not matched to a gene; V was cut back by 2 bases and J by 6 bases. Per germline, CDR1 KGHDR and CDR2 SFDVKD. The CDR3 spans 17 residues. CDR3 sequence: CATSDSGLAGFAGELFF. The CDR3 DNA is TGTGCCACCAGTGATTCGGGACTAGCGGGATTCGCCGGGGAGCTGTTTTTT.